The clone carrying this T cell receptor beta chain was observed a single time. Its antigen remains unknown. The data are from a study of cytomegalovirus exposure and HLA in healthy donors. The PCR contained 60 Vbeta and 13 Jbeta primers. Clones were read by immunoSEQ multiplex PCR, and TCRdb kept only the in-frame ones, dropping some. Seen here are a few hundred thousand clones, roughly 79% observed once, and the top ten hold under 2%. The germline CDR1 and CDR2 sequences are SGHRS and YFSETQ. The CDR3 sequence is 14 residues long. Notes on the study in general: CMV serostatus was the only immune exposure information that was available.

V gene TRBV5-1 combines with J gene TRBJ2-5; D is uncertain. The J call is uncertain, as TRBJ2-7 better fits the DNA end. The source material was PBMCs. The TCR sequence derives from a man younger than 30 in good health and CMV-seronegative. The CDR3 reads CASSPMVKAYEQYF. The CDR3 DNA reads as TGCGCCAGCAGCCCTATGGTTAAAGCCTACGAGCAGTACTTC.